The 28 T cell receptor beta chains in this list originate from one sample, sequenced in a study of STAT3 mutations in large granular lymphocyte leukemia. Study-wide results and limits: In T-cell large granular lymphocyte leukemia, about half of patients showed multiple immunodominant subclonotypes.

Assay: immunoSEQ multiplex PCR; the TCRdb copy retains only in-frame clones and omits some. The sample yields roughly 31,000 clones, around three quarters seen once. Their cognate antigens are unknown. Sequenced sample: peripheral blood mononuclear cells. Every receptor here comes from a woman aged 50 to 60 with T-cell large granular lymphocyte leukemia. Some clones in this sample may be carry-over from other donors' samples.

This chain joins TRBV16 and TRBJ2-1; D not resolved. The CDR3 has 13 residues. Germline V gene sequence: CDR1 KGHSY, CDR2 FQNENV. The V gene lost 3 bases and the J gene lost 4 bases, with 7 bases spanning the gap. CDR3 coding DNA: TGTGCCAGCAGCCATACAGAGTACAATGAGCAGTTCTTC. It is translated as CASSHTEYNEQFF.

The chain employs TRBV7-9 and TRBJ1-4, with D maybe TRBD1 (6 bases). CDR1 and CDR2 (germline): SEHNR, FQNEAQ (reference sequence). The V gene lost 5 bases and the J gene lost 5 bases, with 12 bases spanning the gap. CDR3 length: 14 residues. CDR3 protein: CASSTRGGNEKLFF. In nucleotides, the CDR3 is TGTGCCAGCAGCACCCGAGGGGGGAATGAAAAACTGTTTTTT.

The chain joins TRBV7-9 to TRBJ1-3, with D maybe TRBD1 (6 bases). This CDR3 has 17 amino acids. Germline V lookup: CDR1 SEHNR, CDR2 FQNEAQ (reference sequence). The germline V and J ends were trimmed by 1 base and 0 bases, with 13 bases remaining between them. The DNA of the CDR3 is TGTGCCAGCAGCTTAGACAGGGCCCGAACCTCTGGAAACACCATATATTTT. Its protein product is CASSLDRARTSGNTIYF.

V is TRBV7-9 and J is TRBJ2-7, with D perhaps matching TRBD1 (6 bases). The V and J ends lost 5 bases and 1 base respectively, with 18 bases between them. From germline, CDR1 is SEHNR and CDR2 FQNEAQ (reference sequence). This CDR3 spans 16 amino acids. CDR3 region: CASSLTPGHGSYEQYF. In DNA, the CDR3 is TGTGCCAGCAGCCTTACCCCGGGACATGGGTCCTACGAGCAGTACTTC.

V and J are TRBV7-9 and TRBJ1-5, with a possible D match to TRBD1 (6 bases). Germline V lookup: CDR1 SEHNR, CDR2 FQNEAQ (reference sequence). CDR3 length: 14 residues. Trimming removed 4 bases at V and 1 base at J, with 8 bases between. CDR3 DNA: TGTGCCAGCAGCTCCGACAGGAGCAATCAGCCCCAGCATTTT. This sequence encodes CASSSDRSNQPQHF.

In its sample, this clone was seen once. The chain is built from TRBV6-5 and TRBJ1-5; 10 nucleotides match TRBD1. The CDR3 spans 14 residues. Germline CDR1 reads MNHEY; CDR2 reads SVGAGI. V was pared by 6 bases and J by 4 bases, with 3 bases of the junction left unmatched. The CDR3 sequence is CASSEDRGNQPQHF. Here the CDR3 DNA reads TGTGCCAGCAGCGAGGACAGGGGGAATCAGCCCCAGCATTTT.

V gene TRBV5-1 combines with J gene TRBJ1-5, with unresolved D. Germline V gene data show CDR1 as SGHRS and CDR2 as YFSETQ. V was trimmed by 1 base and J by 8 bases, leaving 16 bases between them. The CDR3 spans 15 residues. The CDR3 nucleotides read TGCGCCAGCAGCTTGTCATGGGGAGGTATGGAGCCCCAGCATTTT. Its translation is CASSLSWGGMEPQHF.

Only one count was recorded for this clone. The V gene is TRBV27, the J gene TRBJ2-3; 9 bases agree with TRBD2. CDR3 length equals 16 residues. Germline CDR1 reads MNHEY; CDR2 reads SMNVEV (reference sequence). V was pared by 2 bases and J by 6 bases, with 9 bases of the junction left unmatched. CDR3 in DNA: TGTGCCAGCAGTTTAAGAGTAGCGGGAGTAAAGGATACGCAGTATTTT. This sequence encodes CASSLRVAGVKDTQYF.

The chain recombines TRBV6-6 with TRBJ1-5; D is unresolved. The CDR3 totals 12 residues. CDR1 and CDR2 from the germline V gene are MNHNY and SVGAGI (reference sequence). Trimming shortened V by 7 bases and J by 5 bases, and 9 bases separated the two germline ends. CDR3 amino acids: CASTPSDQPQHF. CDR3 nucleotide sequence: TGTGCCAGCACCCCGTCTGATCAGCCCCAGCATTTT.

J is TRBJ2-7 and V is TRBV4-1; TRBD1 matches at 11 bases. This CDR3 comprises 15 residues. Germline V gene lookup returns CDR1 MGHRA and CDR2 YSYEKL. V was clipped by 1 base and J by 3 bases; unmatched bases: 2. The CDR3 reads CASSQAGTGGYEQYF. For the CDR3, the DNA is TGCGCCAGCAGCCAAGCGGGGACAGGGGGCTACGAGCAGTACTTC.

The chain combines TRBV6-6 with TRBJ2-5; no clear D. Deletions cut 2 bases from V and 2 bases from J, with 9 bases between. This CDR3 region has 14 residues. Per germline, CDR1 MNHNY and CDR2 SVGAGI (reference sequence). Here the CDR3 reads CASSYVSYQETQYF. In DNA, the CDR3 is TGTGCCAGCAGTTACGTCTCATATCAAGAGACCCAGTACTTC.

J is TRBJ1-3 and V is TRBV5-1; 8 bases agree with TRBD1. V dropped 3 bases and J dropped 0; count of bases not matched to a gene: 8. Germline V lookup: CDR1 SGHRS, CDR2 YFSETQ. This CDR3 is 17 amino acids long. For the CDR3, the DNA is TGCGCCAGCAGCTATGGACAGGGAGGATCCTCTGGAAACACCATATATTTT. Translated: CASSYGQGGSSGNTIYF.

This chain connects TRBV7-8 to TRBJ2-7, with D possibly matching TRBD1 (5 bases). The CDR3 sequence is 14 residues long. Trimming shortened V by 8 bases and J by 3 bases, and 17 bases separated the two germline ends. Germline loops: CDR1 SGHVS, CDR2 FQNEAQ. The CDR3 spells CASGITGRIYEQYF. Here the CDR3 DNA reads TGTGCCAGCGGCATCACAGGAAGAATCTACGAGCAGTACTTC.

The chain joins TRBV2 to TRBJ2-7; 10 nucleotides agree with TRBD1. The CDR3 spans 14 residues. Germline assignment: CDR1 SNHLY and CDR2 FYNNEI. Germline trimming cut 5 bases from V and 4 bases from J; bases unmatched to any gene: 5. The CDR3 DNA reads as TGTGCCAGCAGTCAGGTGGACAGGGGGTACGAGCAGTACTTC. It codes for CASSQVDRGYEQYF.

In regard to this clone: The junction departs from germline at one end; a sequencing error may be responsible. CDR3 sequence reads: CASSQSIFFDRVDQPHHF. In DNA form, the CDR3 reads TGCGCCAGCAGTCAATCGATATTTTTTGACAGGGTAGATCAGCCCCACCATTTT. This rearrangement joins TRBV23-1 to TRBJ1-5; 7 bases are a match to TRBD1. TRBV23-1 is annotated as an ORF whose role is uncertain. The CDR3 contains 18 residues.

This chain joins TRBV9 and TRBJ2-5; TRBD1 aligns across 9 bases. Trimming removed 3 bases from V and 1 base from J; junction bases left unmatched: 4. Germline CDR1 and CDR2: SGDLS and YYNGEE. The CDR3 extends over 15 amino acids. CDR3 sequence (DNA): TGTGCCAGCAGCGACAGGGGGCGCCCCCAAGAGACCCAGTACTTC. Amino acids: CASSDRGRPQETQYF.

The chain uses TRBV5-6 and TRBJ1-4, with 7 nucleotides matching TRBD1. V lost 7 bases, J lost 8 bases, and 11 bases stayed unmatched. The length of the CDR3 is 14 residues. Germline lookup yields CDR1 SGHDT and CDR2 YYEEEE. CDR3 loop: CASGTGVSGEKLFF. The CDR3 coding sequence is TGTGCCAGCGGAACAGGGGTATCGGGGGAAAAACTGTTTTTT.

V is TRBV11-2 and J is TRBJ2-7; 10 bases are a match to TRBD1. The CDR3 runs 14 residues. Trimming took 4 bases from V and 0 from J; bases not matched to a gene: 0. The V gene's germline CDR1 is SGHAT and CDR2 FQNNGV. The CDR3 sequence is CASSWDRGSYEQYF. Written as DNA, the CDR3 is TGTGCCAGCAGCTGGGACAGGGGCTCCTACGAGCAGTACTTC.

V and J are TRBV7-9 and TRBJ2-3, with D tentatively TRBD2 (5 bases). Germline-derived CDR1 and CDR2 are SEHNR and FQNEAQ (reference sequence). The CDR3 is 13 amino acids. V was pared by 6 bases and J by 8 bases, with 15 bases between. CDR3 nucleotides: TGTGCCAGCAGGGGTTATGCTGGAGGTACGCAGTATTTT. Protein sequence: CASRGYAGGTQYF.

This CDR3 is CASSFGGLNTEAFF. Written as DNA, the CDR3 is TGTGCCAGCAGTTTTGGGGGACTGAACACTGAAGCTTTCTTT. This chain links TRBV27 with TRBJ1-1; possible D gene TRBD1, 5 bases. Trimming removed 3 bases at V and 0 bases at J, with 8 bases between. Germline V lookup: CDR1 MNHEY, CDR2 SMNVEV (reference sequence). The CDR3 is 14 amino acids.

J is TRBJ2-7 and V is TRBV7-8; 11 nucleotides agree with TRBD1. The J segment lost 6 bases and the V segment lost 5 bases, leaving 3 bases of the junction unmatched. Germline lookup yields CDR1 SGHVS and CDR2 FQNEAQ. CDR3 length: 13 residues. The CDR3 DNA is TGTGCCAGCAGCCGGGGACAGGGGGGCGAGCAGTACTTC. It translates to CASSRGQGGEQYF.

The chain has TRBV27 and TRBJ1-5; a possible D gene is TRBD1 (5 bases). V was clipped by 6 bases and J by 7 bases, with 13 bases between them. Germline assignment: CDR1 MNHEY and CDR2 SMNVEV (reference sequence). The CDR3 loop spans 13 amino acids. CDR3 nucleotides: TGTGCCAGCAGGCAGGGTGAGGGACAGCCCCAGCATTTT. Its protein product is CASRQGEGQPQHF.

The rearrangement links TRBV23-1 to TRBJ2-3, with D tentatively TRBD1 or TRBD2 (5 bases each). TRBV23-1 counts as an open reading frame of uncertain function. The CDR3 loop spans 15 amino acids. V was trimmed by 8 bases and J by 5 bases, leaving 20 bases between them. CDR3: CASGAPGPSQDTQYF. DNA of the CDR3: TGCGCCAGCGGGGCCCCGGGACCTTCACAAGATACGCAGTATTTT.

This sequence joins TRBV7-2 and TRBJ1-1, with 8 bases fitting TRBD1. The V and J ends lost 5 bases and 10 bases, in that order; junction bases with no gene match: 12. This CDR3 has 14 amino acids. Looked up from germline, CDR1 is SGHTA and CDR2 is FQGNSA. The CDR3 nucleotides read TGTGCCAGCAGCGAGAGCCGACAGGGGTTCGTAGCTTTCTTT. Amino acid sequence: CASSESRQGFVAFF.

The chain is built from TRBV1 and TRBJ1-1; the D call TRBD1 from the table was never checked on the DNA. TRBV1 is labeled a pseudogene. This CDR3 contains 17 residues. The CDR3 region has the DNA TGCACCAGCAGCCAAGTGAGGGGGCTGCGATCCTACACTGAAGCTTTCTTT. This encodes CTSSQVRGLRSYTEAFF.

The CDR3 protein is CAWSGIAGMTYEQYF. The CDR3 DNA is TGTGCCTGGAGTGGCATAGCGGGAATGACATACGAGCAGTACTTC. The chain carries TRBV30 and TRBJ2-7, with TRBD2 identical over 8 bases. The V gene's germline CDR1 is GTSNPN and CDR2 SVGIG (reference sequence). CDR3 length: 15 residues. V dropped 1 base and J dropped 4; count of bases not matched to a gene: 9.

This chain uses TRBV7-2 with TRBJ2-3, with D hard to call. Trimming stripped 5 bases from V and 4 bases from J, with 13 bases between. CDR3 length: 14 residues. The germline CDR1 and CDR2 sequences are SGHTA and FQGNSA. In nucleotides, the CDR3 is TGTGCCAGCAGCCTTCAGTCCGCCGCAGATACGCAGTATTTT. Amino acids: CASSLQSAADTQYF. Supplemented by reference TRBV7-2 and TRBJ2-3, the full variable domain reads GAGVSQSPSNKVTEKGKDVELRCDPISGHTALYWYRQSLGQGLEFLIYFQGNSAPDKSGLPSDRFSAERTGGSVSTLTIQRTQQEDSAVYLCASSLQSAADTQYFGPGTRLTVL.

The chain couples TRBV10-3 to TRBJ1-1; TRBD1 agrees at 7 bases. CDR1 and CDR2 from the germline V gene are ENHRY and SYGVKD. CDR3 size: 16 residues. V was clipped by 0 bases and J by 0 bases; unmatched bases: 4. The CDR3 here is CAISESGQRVNTEAFF. The DNA for the CDR3 is TGTGCCATCAGTGAGTCGGGACAGAGGGTGAACACTGAAGCTTTCTTT.